The 9 T cell receptor beta chains given below trace back to one sample, sequenced in a study of molecular identifiers for immune sequencing clone quantification (dated by TCRdb to between 2018 and 2020). Library preparation was by PCR. The sequencer was an Illumina HiSeq 4000. TCRdb redid the processing of the public reads, applying fastp at Q25 and MiXCR, and retained in-frame beta chains. Entries are consolidated by CDR3 protein sequence, retaining the most common genes and DNA. The sample profile shows approximately 670,000 distinct CDR3 sequences; 15% to 20% of them were found once. Roughly 0.83% of the sample is in the top ten clones. Sequenced input: naive CD8+ T cells from blood, with Jurkat cell RNA spiked in. What the cell subset or site label conveys for this sample: FACS-sorted CD8+CD4-CCR7+CD45RA+ naive T cells. All receptors derive from a human donor in good health. Some libraries in this study had Jurkat cell RNA spiked in.

This clonotype was counted ten times or more. The rearrangement joins TRBV18 to TRBJ2-7; 7 bases are a match to TRBD1. CDR1 and CDR2 (germline): KGHSH, LQKENI. The CDR3 consists of 15 residues. The junction had 16 bases not matched to a gene; V was cut back by 5 bases and J by 9 bases. The CDR3 region has the DNA TGTGCCAGCTCAGCGGACAGGCCCGTGGCTTTAGGGCAGTACTTC. It codes for CASSADRPVALGQYF.

In this sample, this clonotype turned up many times. This CDR3 is CASSEAEGGGADTQYF. The CDR3 DNA sequence: TGTGCCAGCAGTGAAGCGGAAGGGGGAGGGGCAGATACGCAGTATTTT. The rearrangement links TRBV2 to TRBJ2-3; D perhaps matches TRBD2 (7 bases). V lost 0 bases and J lost 4, with 14 bases in between. The CDR3 has 16 residues. Germline V gene sequence: CDR1 SNHLY, CDR2 FYNNEI.

This clonotype was seen ten or more times. The chain recombines TRBV7-2 with TRBJ2-3; 7 positions agree with TRBD2. After removal of 2 bases from V and 5 bases from J, the junction contained 7 bases not matched to a gene. CDR3 length: 15 residues. The V gene's germline CDR1 is SGHTA and CDR2 FQGNSA. CDR3 in amino acids: CASSLSGVAGDTQYF. CDR3 DNA: TGTGCCAGCAGCTTAAGTGGGGTAGCGGGAGATACGCAGTATTTT.

This chain joins TRBV20-1 and TRBJ1-5; D remains unclear. Trimming stripped 0 bases from V and 0 bases from J, with 18 bases between. Germline CDR1 and CDR2: DFQATT and SNEGSKA (reference sequence). This CDR3 contains 18 residues. The CDR3 region has the DNA TGCAGTGCTAGAGATACGGATTCGCCGTGGGCTAGCAATCAGCCCCAGCATTTT. It specifies CSARDTDSPWASNQPQHF.

The chain couples TRBV7-7 to TRBJ2-2; TRBD2 might be the D (6 bases). Trimming removed 5 bases at V and 6 bases at J, with 16 bases between. CDR1 and CDR2 from the germline V gene are SSHAT and FNYEAQ (reference sequence). The CDR3 runs 15 residues. CDR3 nucleotides: TGTGCCAGCAGCCCCGGGACTGAGTTCGCCGGGGAGCTGTTTTTT. Its protein product is CASSPGTEFAGELFF.

This clonotype was recorded at least ten times. This chain connects TRBV7-9 to TRBJ2-2; D remains unclear. This CDR3 contains 12 residues. From germline, CDR1 is SEHNR and CDR2 FQNEAQ (reference sequence). Trimming cost V 3 bases and J 6 bases, with 5 bases left between them. The CDR3 reads CASSFFSGELFF. CDR3 nucleotides: TGTGCCAGCAGCTTTTTTTCCGGGGAGCTGTTTTTT.

Points on this clonotype: This may stem from a read error, because a much larger clone lies one nucleotide away. The V call is TRBV9, the J call TRBJ2-7, with D tentatively TRBD2 (6 bases). The CDR3 covers 13 residues. The germline V gene has CDR1 SGDLS and CDR2 YYNGEE. The DNA for the CDR3 is TGTGTCAGCAGCGTGGAGGGGCCTGAAGAGCAGTACTTC. Translating gives CVSSVEGPEEQYF.

Only one count was recorded for this clonotype. A much more abundant neighbour one base away suggests this may be a read error. This chain connects TRBV2 to TRBJ1-2; 7 bases are a match to TRBD1. After removal of 4 bases from V and 7 bases from J, the junction contained 15 bases not matched to a gene. This CDR3 spans 16 amino acids. The germline CDR1 and CDR2 sequences are SNHLY and FYNNEI. The CDR3, as DNA: TGTGCCAGCAGTGGGGAGGACTGGAACAGGGGTGGTGGCTACACCTTC. Protein product: CASSGEDWNRGGGYTF.

This clonotype was recorded at least ten times. The chain carries TRBV6-5 and TRBJ2-2, with unresolved D. Germline V gene data show CDR1 as MNHEY and CDR2 as SVGAGI. The CDR3 spans 16 residues. Trimming removed 6 bases at V and 4 bases at J, with 18 bases between. The CDR3 spells CASSLNAKYSTGELFF. CDR3 coding DNA: TGTGCCAGCAGCCTTAACGCCAAGTATAGCACCGGGGAGCTGTTTTTT.